This entry lists 29 T cell receptor beta chains sequenced from one sample in a study of T-cell reconstitution after alpha-beta-depleted transplantation in children (dated by TCRdb to about 2016). The library was prepared using PCR. Reads for this sample came from an Illumina HiSeq 2500. TCR libraries were prepared with molecular barcoding, using unique molecular identifiers to normalize TCRbeta repertoire quantification. Starting from the raw public reads, TCRdb applied fastp trimming at Q25, assembled clones with MiXCR and retained in-frame beta chains. Each entry merges the rows of one CDR3 protein and shows their most common DNA and genes. The sample profile shows approximately 250,000 distinct CDR3 sequences; over 9.5% of them were found once. The biggest ten clones account for approximately 5.4% of the sample. This sample comprised PBMCs from the stem cell graft donor, obtained from the stem cell graft. The receptor source for this set is a human donor who donated a stem cell graft to a child with SCID.

Ten or more counts support this clonotype. The J gene is TRBJ1-1, the V gene TRBV29-1; tentatively, D is TRBD1 (5 bases). The germline gives CDR1 SQVTM, CDR2 ANQGSEA. V was pared by 6 bases and J by 0 bases, with 8 bases between. The CDR3 extends over 12 amino acids. The CDR3 sequence is CSVGTVNTEAFF. CDR3 nucleotide sequence: TGCAGCGTGGGGACGGTGAACACTGAAGCTTTCTTT.

This clonotype has at least ten counts. J is TRBJ2-2 and V is TRBV24-1; 8 positions agree with TRBD1. With 2 bases clipped from V and 2 bases from J, the junction kept 15 bases outside the gene matches. Germline V gene sequence: CDR1 KGHDR, CDR2 SFDVKD. CDR3 length: 20 amino acids. The CDR3 loop reads CATSDSLNSGTGFNTGELFF. DNA for the CDR3: TGTGCCACCAGTGATTCACTGAACTCCGGGACAGGTTTTAACACCGGGGAGCTGTTTTTT.

This clonotype was seen repeatedly, ten times or more. The rearrangement links TRBV4-3 to TRBJ2-7; possible D gene TRBD2, 6 bases. Germline V gene sequence: CDR1 LGHNA, CDR2 YSLEER. V lost 4 bases to trimming and J lost 0 bases, with 13 bases between them. The CDR3 extends over 15 amino acids. CDR3 region: CASSPGLESSYEQYF. DNA for the CDR3: TGCGCCAGCAGCCCGGGACTGGAGAGCTCCTACGAGCAGTACTTC.

This clonotype was counted ten times or more. J is TRBJ2-4 and V is TRBV11-2; D might be TRBD2 (6 bases). Trimming took off 5 bases at V and 3 bases at J, with 17 bases between the two ends. Germline loops: CDR1 SGHAT, CDR2 FQNNGV. The CDR3 spans 16 residues. CDR3: CASSPSRGMVKNIQYF. CDR3 DNA sequence: TGTGCCAGCAGCCCCTCTCGGGGGATGGTCAAAAACATTCAGTACTTC.

Only a few counts were recorded for this clonotype. The chain couples TRBV27 to TRBJ2-5; D is tentatively TRBD1 or TRBD2 (6 bases each). This CDR3 has 14 amino acids. The germline gives CDR1 MNHEY, CDR2 SMNVEV (reference sequence). The ends were cut back, 3 bases at V and 5 bases at J, with 13 bases in the middle. The CDR3 region has the DNA TGTGCCAGCAGTTTTGACGGGGGCAGGGAGACCCAGTACTTC. This encodes CASSFDGGRETQYF.

At least ten counts were recorded for this clonotype. This sequence joins TRBV27 and TRBJ2-5; TRBD2 matches at 9 bases. J lost 5 bases, V lost 3 bases, and 7 bases had no gene match. The germline V gene has CDR1 MNHEY and CDR2 SMNVEV (reference sequence). This CDR3 has 15 amino acids. In nucleotides, the CDR3 is TGTGCCAGCAGTTTGGCGGGGGGGATGTCTGAGACCCAGTACTTC. Amino acid sequence: CASSLAGGMSETQYF.

This clonotype occurred many times. V usage is TRBV7-2 and J usage is TRBJ1-4; 12 nucleotides align to TRBD1. V gave up 7 bases and J gave up 12 bases; unmatched junction bases: 6. The CDR3 is made up of 13 amino acids. Germline V gene data show CDR1 as SGHTA and CDR2 as FQGNSA. CDR3: CASKGTGGGELFF. The CDR3, as DNA: TGTGCCAGCAAAGGGACAGGGGGCGGGGAACTGTTTTTT. The full variable domain, rest sourced from reference TRBV7-2 and TRBJ1-4, is GAGVSQSPSNKVTEKGKDVELRCDPISGHTALYWYRQSLGQGLEFLIYFQGNSAPDKSGLPSDRFSAERTGGSVSTLTIQRTQQEDSAVYLCASKGTGGGELFFGSGTQLSVL.

At least ten counts were recorded for this clonotype. J is TRBJ2-2 and V is TRBV24-1, with 7 bases that match TRBD1. This CDR3 has 16 residues. V was clipped by 4 bases and J by 0 bases; unmatched bases: 4. The germline gives CDR1 KGHDR, CDR2 SFDVKD. The CDR3, as DNA: TGTGCCACCAGTGAACCGGGACAGTCGAACACCGGGGAGCTGTTTTTT. Its protein product is CATSEPGQSNTGELFF.

This clonotype has ten or more counts. The germline gene is not matched at one end of the junction; a read error may be the cause. The rearrangement joins TRBV7-9 to TRBJ1-5; unclear D gene. The CDR3 runs to 13 residues. Germline V CDR1 and CDR2: SEHNR, FQNEAQ (reference sequence). CDR3 nucleotide sequence: TGCGCCAGCAGCTTAGAGGGCGGCCAGCCCCAGCATTTT. This gives the protein CASSLEGGQPQHF.

This clonotype was seen repeatedly, ten times or more. V gene TRBV10-2 combines with J gene TRBJ1-2, with a possible D match to TRBD1 (6 bases). This CDR3 has 14 amino acids. The V gene lost 8 bases and the J gene lost 4 bases, with 17 bases spanning the gap. The germline V gene encodes CDR1 WSHSY and CDR2 SAAADI. CDR3 in amino acids: CASSNQGIGYGYTF. The CDR3 nucleotides are TGCGCCAGCTCGAACCAGGGGATAGGCTATGGCTACACCTTC.

This clonotype was counted only a few times. At one end the junction does not follow the germline gene, possibly because of a read error. The V gene is TRBV28, the J gene TRBJ1-5; no reliable D call. This CDR3 region has 18 residues. CDR1 and CDR2 (germline): MDHEN, SYDVKM. This CDR3 is CACSLALGLGSANQPQHF. In nucleotides, the CDR3 is TGTGCCTGCAGTTTAGCGCTGGGGTTGGGGTCGGCAAATCAGCCCCAGCATTTT.

This clonotype was observed many times. The chain employs TRBV29-1 and TRBJ2-7; TRBD2 matches at 7 bases. Per the germline V gene, CDR1 is SQVTM and CDR2 is ANQGSEA. J was trimmed by 5 bases and V by 6 bases; bases with no gene match: 7. CDR3 size: 12 residues. As DNA, the CDR3 is TGCAGCGTCCTGTCCGGGAGGCACGAGCAGTACTTC. It yields the protein CSVLSGRHEQYF.

There are many counts of this clonotype. This rearrangement joins TRBV6-2 or TRBV6-3 to TRBJ2-3, with 9 bases matching TRBD1. The CDR3 totals 16 residues. CDR1 is MNHEY and CDR2 is SVGEGT in the germline V gene. V shed 2 bases and J 1 base; nucleotides not matched to a gene: 4. CDR3 DNA: TGTGCCAGCAGTTACCCTAGGACAGGGGGCACAGATACGCAGTATTTT. It yields the protein CASSYPRTGGTDTQYF.

This clonotype was observed many times. The chain couples TRBV5-1 to TRBJ2-7; D is unclear. CDR3 size: 14 residues. CDR1 is SGHRS and CDR2 is YFSETQ in the germline V gene. The V end was cut by 4 bases, the J end by 1 base, with 12 bases between. CDR3 sequence: CASSPTVGSYEQYF. The CDR3 DNA is TGCGCCAGCAGCCCTACGGTGGGATCCTACGAGCAGTACTTC.

This clonotype was counted many times. The chain is built from TRBV5-1 and TRBJ2-7, with D hard to call. The ends were cut back, 4 bases at V and 1 base at J, with 12 bases in the middle. Germline lookup yields CDR1 SGHRS and CDR2 YFSETQ. The CDR3 is 14 amino acids. As DNA, the CDR3 is TGCGCCAGCAGCCCTGATGCTTTTTCCTACGAGCAGTACTTC. Translation: CASSPDAFSYEQYF.

V usage is TRBV2 and J usage is TRBJ1-1; D remains ambiguous. The V and J ends lost 4 bases and 8 bases respectively, with 17 bases between them. This CDR3 region has 14 residues. Germline CDR1 reads SNHLY; CDR2 reads FYNNEI. The CDR3: CASSGTFRTTEAFF. The CDR3, as DNA: TGTGCCAGCAGTGGGACCTTCAGGACTACCGAAGCTTTCTTT.

This rearrangement joins TRBV18 to TRBJ1-1; no reliable D call. This CDR3 comprises 13 residues. Looked up from germline, CDR1 is KGHSH and CDR2 is LQKENI. Trimming left V 4 bases short and J 1 base short, with 7 bases between. CDR3 loop: CASSHGWNTEAFF. In nucleotides, the CDR3 is TGTGCCAGCTCACACGGCTGGAACACTGAAGCTTTCTTT.

In its sample, this clonotype was seen many times. This CDR3 reads CASSPTSSGGLNKQFF. The CDR3 DNA sequence: TGTGCCAGCAGCCCCACCTCTAGCGGGGGCCTTAATAAGCAGTTCTTC. J is TRBJ2-1 and V is TRBV7-2; TRBD2 matches at 10 bases. There are 16 residues in the CDR3. Trimming removed 5 bases from V and 11 bases from J; junction bases left unmatched: 15. CDR1 and CDR2 (germline): SGHTA, FQGNSA.

This clonotype appeared many times. The chain has TRBV5-1 and TRBJ1-2; 10 nucleotides line up with TRBD1. Germline CDR1 and CDR2: SGHRS and YFSETQ. The CDR3 consists of 14 residues. With 0 bases clipped from V and 8 bases from J, the junction kept 4 bases outside the gene matches. The CDR3 region has the DNA TGCGCCAGCAGCTTGGCCGGGACAGGGGACGGCTACACCTTC. Its protein is CASSLAGTGDGYTF.

Many counts were recorded for this clonotype. The chain combines TRBV2 with TRBJ1-1; no definite D call. The V end was cut by 7 bases, the J end by 4 bases, with 16 bases between. This CDR3 has 14 amino acids. Germline CDR1 and CDR2: SNHLY and FYNNEI. The CDR3 here is CASISVTPGTEAFF. In DNA, the CDR3 is TGTGCCAGCATCTCGGTTACTCCGGGCACTGAAGCTTTCTTT.

This clonotype was counted ten times or more. The genes are TRBV2 and TRBJ1-5; D possibly corresponds to TRBD1 (6 bases). Trimming removed 7 bases at V and 4 bases at J, with 14 bases between. The CDR3 consists of 14 residues. CDR1 SNHLY and CDR2 FYNNEI come from the germline V gene. For the CDR3, the DNA is TGTGCCAGCAATGACAGGCTTGAGAATCAGCCCCAGCATTTT. Translating gives CASNDRLENQPQHF.

This clonotype was observed many times. The V call is TRBV11-2, the J call TRBJ2-7; the D is unclear. Germline loops: CDR1 SGHAT, CDR2 FQNNGV. The CDR3 extends over 12 amino acids. V was shortened by 5 bases and J by 3 bases, with 8 bases between the two germline ends. The DNA of the CDR3 is TGTGCCAGCAGCCCATCCATCTACGAGCAGTACTTC. This encodes CASSPSIYEQYF.

This clonotype was observed many times. The chain is built from TRBV7-9 and TRBJ1-2; D not certain. CDR1 and CDR2 from the germline V gene are SEHNR and FQNEAQ (reference sequence). V was clipped by 5 bases and J by 0 bases, with 10 bases between them. CDR3 length: 14 amino acids. The CDR3 here is CASSPVASNYGYTF. The CDR3 DNA follows: TGTGCCAGCAGCCCGGTCGCCTCTAACTATGGCTACACCTTC.

At least ten counts were recorded for this clonotype. The V and J genes are TRBV7-2 and TRBJ2-1, with D unclear. Trimming took 2 bases from V and 9 from J, leaving 5 bases between them. Germline V gives CDR1 SGHTA, CDR2 FQGNSA. This CDR3 is 11 amino acids long. CDR3 in amino acids: CASSLWSEQFF. The CDR3 nucleotides read TGTGCCAGCAGCTTATGGTCTGAGCAGTTCTTC.

The chain is built from TRBV20-1 and TRBJ2-1; a weak D match, TRBD2 (5 bases). Germline V gene lookup returns CDR1 DFQATT and CDR2 SNEGSKA (reference sequence). The CDR3 contains 15 residues. Deletions cut 3 bases from V and 0 bases from J, with 12 bases between. In DNA, the CDR3 is TGCAGTGCTAGGGGCGTCAGCGGCTCCTACAATGAGCAGTTCTTC. The encoded protein is CSARGVSGSYNEQFF.

This clonotype was seen at least ten times. The chain carries TRBV6-6 and TRBJ2-7, with D tentatively TRBD1 (5 bases). There are 13 residues in the CDR3. V was pared by 5 bases and J by 6 bases, with 14 bases between. The germline V gene encodes CDR1 MNHNY and CDR2 SVGAGI (reference sequence). In nucleotides, the CDR3 is TGTGCCAGCAGTGGGGCAGGTGTATTCGAGCAGTACTTC. It is translated as CASSGAGVFEQYF.

A note on this clonotype: The junction does not match germline at one end; this may be a read error. V is TRBV20-1 and J is TRBJ2-1; D might be TRBD2 (5 bases). The germline CDR1 and CDR2 sequences are DFQATT and SNEGSKA (reference sequence). The CDR3 consists of 12 residues. The CDR3 is CSAEDSHNEQFF. Here the CDR3 DNA reads TGCAGTGCCGAGGACTCCCACAATGAGCAGTTCTTC.

This clonotype was detected only a few times. The rearrangement links TRBV12-5 to TRBJ2-7; D is ambiguous. Trimming stripped 3 bases from V and 6 bases from J, with 9 bases between. Germline CDR1 is LGHNT and CDR2 is FRNRAP. CDR3 length: 12 amino acids. The DNA for the CDR3 is TGTGCTAGTGGTTTTAATGCCGGCGAGCAGTACTTC. Translating gives CASGFNAGEQYF.

This clonotype was counted ten times or more. V usage is TRBV20-1 and J usage is TRBJ2-1; 7 positions match TRBD1. Germline V CDR1 and CDR2: DFQATT, SNEGSKA (reference sequence). J was trimmed by 0 bases and V by 6 bases; bases with no gene match: 8. This CDR3 region has 15 residues. The CDR3 loop is CSALEGATSYNEQFF. CDR3 DNA: TGCAGTGCCCTTGAGGGGGCTACCTCCTACAATGAGCAGTTCTTC.